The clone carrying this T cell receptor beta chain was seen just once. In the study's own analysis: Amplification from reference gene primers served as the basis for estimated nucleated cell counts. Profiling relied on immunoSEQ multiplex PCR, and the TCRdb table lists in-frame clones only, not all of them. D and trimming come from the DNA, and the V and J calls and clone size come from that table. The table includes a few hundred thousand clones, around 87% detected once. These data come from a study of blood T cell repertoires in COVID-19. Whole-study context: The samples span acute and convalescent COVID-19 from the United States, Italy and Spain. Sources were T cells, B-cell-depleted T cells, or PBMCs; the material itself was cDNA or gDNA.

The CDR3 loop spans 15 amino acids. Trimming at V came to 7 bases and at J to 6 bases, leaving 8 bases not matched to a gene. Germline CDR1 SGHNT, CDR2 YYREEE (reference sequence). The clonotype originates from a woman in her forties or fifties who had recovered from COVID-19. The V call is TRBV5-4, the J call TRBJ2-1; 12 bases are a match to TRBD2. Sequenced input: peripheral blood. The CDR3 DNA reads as TGTGCCAGCGGTGGACTAGCGGGGACGACCAATGAGCAGTTCTTC. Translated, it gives CASGGLAGTTNEQFF.